Listed below are T cell receptor beta chains from one sample, sequenced in a study of cytomegalovirus exposure and HLA in healthy donors. Clones were sequenced by immunoSEQ multiplex PCR, and TCRdb holds only the in-frame ones, with some missing. This table has some 200,000 clones, around 79% appearing once. The source material was PBMCs. These receptors originate from a male donor in good health and CMV-seropositive. The CDR3 runs from the conserved cysteine through the conserved F or W. The D gene is left open where the match is weak. Some rows have no size entry. The others give once, few or many, or a class for an expanded clone.

.,few,TRBV7-9,CASALFYTGELFF
TRBD1,.,TRBV4-2,CASSQERTGLSGYTF
.,few,TRBV9,CASSVEAADTGELFF
.,once,TRBV6-1,CASIKGSGTNQPQHF
TRBD1,.,TRBV4-2,CASSRDRRVYGYTF
TRBD2,once,TRBV30,CAWSVGGLAGVTLEQYF
TRBD2,.,TRBV5-8,CASSAPGLASSETQYF
TRBD1,few,TRBV7-9,CASSVGQGTEAFF
.,.,TRBV6-5,CASSYSDNGNTIYF
.,.,TRBV11-2,CASSLHTTRGYNEQFF
.,once,TRBV19,CASSIGDGVGTEAFF
TRBD1,few,TRBV5-4,CASSKDRGLLGEKLFF
.,.,TRBV28,CATTGTPSNQPQHF
.,.,TRBV28,CASRPLGLSTGELFF
.,.,TRBV19,CASISAEQETQYF
TRBD2,.,TRBV5-1,CASSGLAGGLDTQYF
TRBD1,.,TRBV19,CASTLAGGQGGGYTF
TRBD1,.,TRBV7-6,CASSLMTGESNQPQHF
.,.,TRBV2,CACPSKRGNTIYF
TRBD2,.,TRBV28,CASRGATSASYEQYF
TRBD2,few,TRBV7-6,CASSPGLAGVSGYEQYF
.,.,TRBV5-1,CASSLEGGMNTEAFF
TRBD1,.,TRBV15,CATSARDSIYGYTF
TRBD2,.,TRBV14,CASSRGLAGANTGELFF
.,.,TRBV18,CASSPRRAPSATEAFF
.,.,TRBV4-1,CASSQDEAGPAFF
.,.,TRBV5-6,CASSLGPPGIRPQHF
.,.,TRBV14,CASSQSGPGNPYGYTF
.,.,TRBV7-9,CSSSLAGTSSYEQYF
TRBD1,.,TRBV29-1,CSVLQGEETQYF
.,.,TRBV9,CASSVEAGAYNEQFF